This TCR beta chain derives from a study of cytomegalovirus exposure and HLA in healthy donors. General study points: Associated with cytomegalovirus, according to the listing, were around 160 TCR beta chains. Several of the most significant clusters appeared linked to common viral pathogens, based on a later analysis.

With respect to this clone: Its specificity is unknown.

This PCR relied on a set of 60 Vbeta primers and 13 Jbeta primers. The protocol was immunoSEQ multiplex PCR, while the TCRdb copy is restricted to in-frame clones and leaves out a portion. The table lists about 190,000 clones, approximately 87% of them singletons. V was cut by 5 bases and J by 0 bases, with 21 bases left in between. This CDR3 comprises 18 residues. Germline assignment: CDR1 LNHDA and CDR2 SQIVND (reference sequence). This TCR was recovered from a man younger than 40 in good health and CMV-seronegative. What was sequenced was PBMCs. This chain uses TRBV19 with TRBJ2-3; D gene uncertain. The CDR3 DNA is TGTGCCAGTAGTCGCATATTCACCCTAGAGTCTAGCACAGATACGCAGTATTTT. Translated: CASSRIFTLESSTDTQYF.